Below are 26 T cell receptor beta chains sequenced from a single sample in a study of T-cell reconstitution after alpha-beta-depleted transplantation in children. TCRbeta library preparation incorporated unique molecular identifiers. Each CDR3 protein gets one entry after TCRdb re-called the PCR reads with MiXCR. Altogether about 500,000 distinct CDR3 sequences are present, about 33% being singletons, with the ten largest covering 2% to 2.5%. The source was PBMCs from the stem cell graft donor, collected from the stem cell graft. The receptors stem from a human donor who donated a stem cell graft to a child with aplastic anemia.

This clonotype was recorded a few times. The chain uses TRBV12-3 or TRBV12-4 and TRBJ1-2, with a possible D match to TRBD1 (6 bases). The CDR3 extends over 12 amino acids. V was clipped by 7 bases and J by 4 bases, with 10 bases between them. As DNA, the CDR3 is TGTGCCAGCACCGGGGGGCTCTATGGCTACACCTTC. Encoded protein: CASTGGLYGYTF.

This clonotype came up a few times. The J gene is TRBJ1-5, the V gene TRBV20-1, with 7 positions matching TRBD1. Germline V lookup: CDR1 DFQATT, CDR2 SNEGSKA (reference sequence). Germline trimming cut 7 bases from V and 6 bases from J; bases unmatched to any gene: 9. The CDR3 loop spans 13 amino acids. CDR3 in DNA: TGCAGTGTTCCGACAGGGCCGTCTCAGCCCCAGCATTTT. Translated, it gives CSVPTGPSQPQHF.

This chain uses TRBV12-5 with TRBJ2-2; TRBD1 matches 8 bases. J lost 0 bases, V lost 7 bases, and 4 bases had no gene match. Germline V gene sequence: CDR1 LGHNT, CDR2 FRNRAP. The CDR3 runs 15 residues. The CDR3: CASATGGANTGELFF. The CDR3 bases are TGTGCTAGTGCTACAGGGGGAGCGAACACCGGGGAGCTGTTTTTT.

This chain connects TRBV12-3 or TRBV12-4 to TRBJ2-3; D call uncertain. The V and J ends lost 7 bases and 2 bases respectively, with 10 bases between them. The CDR3 contains 13 residues. The CDR3 DNA reads as TGTGCCAGCAAGAGAGGTTCCACAGATACGCAGTATTTT. Amino acid sequence: CASKRGSTDTQYF.

This clonotype has a handful of counts. The chain joins TRBV12-3 or TRBV12-4 to TRBJ1-2; D not certain. V lost 3 bases and J lost 3, with 8 bases in between. CDR3 length: 13 residues. This chain's CDR3 is CASSFSGDYGYTF. The CDR3 DNA sequence: TGTGCCAGCAGTTTTTCCGGAGACTATGGCTACACCTTC.

This clonotype was seen a handful of times. V gene TRBV4-3 combines with J gene TRBJ2-1, with 7 bases aligning to TRBD2. J was trimmed by 16 bases and V by 0 bases; bases with no gene match: 9. Germline V CDR1 and CDR2: LGHNA, YSLEER. The length of the CDR3 is 13 residues. The CDR3 DNA reads TGCGCCAGCAGCCAAGAAGAAGGACTAGTGCTTTTCTTC. Translating gives CASSQEEGLVLFF.

This clonotype was detected a few times. The V and J genes are TRBV6-6 and TRBJ1-1; D call uncertain. Germline lookup yields CDR1 MNHNY and CDR2 SVGAGI (reference sequence). This CDR3 comprises 13 residues. Trimming took off 7 bases at V and 3 bases at J, with 12 bases between the two ends. The CDR3 reads CASIQRVDTEAFF. CDR3 bases: TGTGCCAGCATCCAACGGGTGGACACTGAAGCTTTCTTT.

This clonotype occurred a few times. The J gene is TRBJ2-3, the V gene TRBV6-1, with 7 positions matching TRBD2. V gave up 7 bases and J gave up 0 bases; unmatched junction bases: 7. The CDR3 length is 15 residues. CDR1 MNHNS and CDR2 SASEGT come from the germline V gene. Here the CDR3 reads CASTRTRGSTDTQYF. CDR3 in DNA: TGTGCCAGCACGCGGACTAGAGGTAGCACAGATACGCAGTATTTT.

The V call is TRBV12-3 or TRBV12-4, the J call TRBJ2-1, with TRBD2 identical over 8 bases. Trimming took 3 bases from V and 12 from J; bases not matched to a gene: 7. The CDR3 runs to 13 residues. CDR3 loop: CASSLGAGVRQFF. In DNA, the CDR3 is TGTGCCAGCAGTTTGGGAGCGGGAGTTCGGCAGTTCTTC.

This clonotype was picked up a small number of times. The rearrangement links TRBV15 to TRBJ2-2; D is possibly TRBD1 (8 bases). The CDR3 runs 21 residues. V lost 3 bases to trimming and J lost 1 base, with 27 bases between them. CDR1 and CDR2 from the germline V gene are LNHNV and YYDKDF (reference sequence). CDR3 sequence reads: CATSRGYGRTGMKGNTGELFF. In nucleotides, the CDR3 is TGTGCCACCAGCAGGGGGTACGGGAGGACAGGGATGAAAGGGAACACCGGGGAGCTGTTTTTT.

The chain employs TRBV12-3 or TRBV12-4 and TRBJ1-1; 9 bases fit TRBD1. The CDR3 spans 19 residues. Germline trimming cut 5 bases from V and 7 bases from J; bases unmatched to any gene: 23. This chain's CDR3 is CASSRDPDTGGWRGIEAFF. DNA of the CDR3: TGTGCCAGCAGTAGAGACCCGGATACAGGGGGCTGGCGTGGAATTGAAGCTTTCTTT.

The V call is TRBV28, the J call TRBJ2-5, with 7 bases fitting TRBD2. V lost 6 bases, J lost 4 bases, and 2 bases stayed unmatched. Looked up from germline, CDR1 is MDHEN and CDR2 is SYDVKM. The CDR3 sequence is 12 residues long. Here the CDR3 DNA reads TGTGCCAGCAGGGCGGGAGTAGAGACCCAGTACTTC. It encodes CASRAGVETQYF.

This rearrangement joins TRBV29-1 to TRBJ2-1; the D is unclear. Germline V lookup: CDR1 SQVTM, CDR2 ANQGSEA. Trimming removed 4 bases from V and 6 bases from J, with 4 bases in between. The CDR3 spans 10 residues. The CDR3 region is CSVVSNEQFF. In DNA, the CDR3 is TGCAGCGTTGTGTCCAATGAGCAGTTCTTC.

This clonotype was counted a few times. The V call is TRBV5-4, the J call TRBJ2-2; TRBD2 matches 9 bases. V gave up 4 bases and J gave up 1 base; unmatched junction bases: 2. CDR3 length: 15 amino acids. In germline, CDR1 is SGHNT, CDR2 YYREEE (reference sequence). CDR3 sequence (DNA): TGTGCCAGCAGCGGTAGCGGGAGGAACACCGGGGAGCTGTTTTTT. It yields the protein CASSGSGRNTGELFF. Filled out from reference TRBV5-4 and TRBJ2-2, the complete variable domain reads ETGVTQSPTHLIKTRGQQVTLRCSSQSGHNTVSWYQQALGQGPQFIFQYYREEENGRGNFPPRFSGLQFPNYSSELNVNALELDDSALYLCASSGSGRNTGELFFGEGSRLTVL.

V usage is TRBV5-6 and J usage is TRBJ2-1; no definite D call. This CDR3 contains 13 residues. V lost 4 bases to trimming and J lost 8 bases, with 13 bases between them. The germline V gene has CDR1 SGHDT and CDR2 YYEEEE. In nucleotides, the CDR3 is TGTGCCAGCAGCCCACAACGTATTGATGAGCAGTTCTTC. Its protein is CASSPQRIDEQFF.

This clonotype appeared a few times. The gene calls are TRBV27 and TRBJ2-5, with TRBD2 matching over 9 bases. V gave up 10 bases and J gave up 2 bases; unmatched junction bases: 11. From germline, CDR1 is MNHEY and CDR2 SMNVEV (reference sequence). There are 15 residues in the CDR3. The CDR3 DNA is TGTGCCACCCAACCTTTAGCGGGAGTACAAGAGACCCAGTACTTC. Its translation: CATQPLAGVQETQYF.

V gene TRBV5-1 combines with J gene TRBJ1-2; TRBD1 aligns across 7 bases. Germline CDR1 and CDR2: SGHRS and YFSETQ. V trimming: 6 bases; J trimming: 4 bases; junction bases outside the gene matches: 9. The CDR3 covers 14 residues. The CDR3 sequence is CASTGTASVYGYTF. The CDR3 DNA sequence: TGCGCCAGCACCGGGACAGCTTCCGTCTATGGCTACACCTTC.

The genes are TRBV5-4 and TRBJ2-2; TRBD1 is a possible D gene (6 bases). V was cut by 0 bases and J by 5 bases, with 17 bases left in between. The CDR3 is 17 amino acids. Germline V gene data show CDR1 as SGHNT and CDR2 as YYREEE (reference sequence). CDR3 coding DNA: TGTGCCAGCAGCTTGGGGGGGCTAGGGCAGGGGACCGGGGAGCTGTTTTTT. It is translated as CASSLGGLGQGTGELFF.

J is TRBJ2-7 and V is TRBV28; tentative D call: TRBD2 (5 bases). CDR3 length equals 16 residues. Germline V lookup: CDR1 MDHEN, CDR2 SYDVKM. Trimming pared 9 bases from V and 0 bases from J, leaving 21 bases between. The CDR3 DNA sequence: TGTGCCAGTCAGAACCTCGAGGGTCGCAACTCCTACGAGCAGTACTTC. Its protein product is CASQNLEGRNSYEQYF.

CDR3 DNA sequence: TGTGCCAGCAGCTTAATGGGGGACGGGAACACTGAAGCTTTCTTT. It yields the protein CASSLMGDGNTEAFF. This chain connects TRBV7-3 to TRBJ1-1; a weak D match, TRBD1 (5 bases). Deletions cut 1 base from V and 1 base from J, with 10 bases between. CDR3 length: 15 residues. Germline lookup yields CDR1 SGHTA and CDR2 FQGTGA. Full variable domain (remainder filled in from reference TRBV7-3 and TRBJ1-1): GAGVSQTPSNKVTEKGKYVELRCDPISGHTALYWYRQSLGQGPEFLIYFQGTGAADDSGLPNDRFFAVRPEGSVSTLKIQRTERGDSAVYLCASSLMGDGNTEAFFGQGTRLTVV.

The rearrangement links TRBV7-2 to TRBJ2-1; TRBD1 agrees at 7 bases. The CDR3 covers 15 residues. J was trimmed by 7 bases and V by 1 base; bases with no gene match: 7. Germline V CDR1 and CDR2: SGHTA, FQGNSA. In DNA form, the CDR3 reads TGTGCCAGCAGCTTAGTTTCAGGGGGTTCAAATGAGCAGTTCTTC. It is translated as CASSLVSGGSNEQFF.

V usage is TRBV5-1 and J usage is TRBJ2-7; no reliable D call. This CDR3 spans 13 amino acids. Trimming stripped 0 bases from V and 3 bases from J, with 7 bases between. Germline V lookup: CDR1 SGHRS, CDR2 YFSETQ. Written as DNA, the CDR3 is TGCGCCAGCAGCTTGGAACTTAACTACGAGCAGTACGTC. Its protein is CASSLELNYEQYV.

This clonotype turned up a few times. The rearrangement links TRBV20-1 to TRBJ1-1; TRBD1 might be the D (5 bases). Germline-derived CDR1 and CDR2 are DFQATT and SNEGSKA (reference sequence). The germline V and J ends were trimmed by 3 bases and 5 bases, with 10 bases remaining between them. The CDR3 contains 12 residues. This CDR3 reads CSASIQGTEAFF. In nucleotides, the CDR3 is TGCAGTGCTAGTATTCAGGGAACTGAAGCTTTCTTT.

This clonotype was counted only a few times. The chain is built from TRBV7-2 and TRBJ1-1; D remains ambiguous. Germline-derived CDR1 and CDR2 are SGHTA and FQGNSA. The CDR3 consists of 16 residues. Trimming left V 1 base short and J 1 base short, with 13 bases between. CDR3 DNA: TGTGCCAGCAGCTTAGTAGCGTCGGGAACGAACACTGAAGCTTTCTTT. Protein sequence: CASSLVASGTNTEAFF. Full variable domain (missing parts from reference TRBV7-2 and TRBJ1-1): GAGVSQSPSNKVTEKGKDVELRCDPISGHTALYWYRQSLGQGLEFLIYFQGNSAPDKSGLPSDRFSAERTGGSVSTLTIQRTQQEDSAVYLCASSLVASGTNTEAFFGQGTRLTVV.

V is TRBV27 and J is TRBJ2-1, with D perhaps TRBD1 (5 bases). The CDR3 extends over 15 amino acids. Looked up from germline, CDR1 is MNHEY and CDR2 is SMNVEV (reference sequence). Deletions cut 1 base from V and 5 bases from J, with 12 bases between. The CDR3 loop reads CASSLFQGTNNEQFF. DNA for the CDR3: TGTGCCAGCAGTTTATTCCAGGGAACAAACAATGAGCAGTTCTTC.

The chain recombines TRBV12-3 or TRBV12-4 with TRBJ1-1; no clear D. This CDR3 region has 15 residues. V was trimmed by 3 bases and J by 0 bases, leaving 11 bases between them. Written as DNA, the CDR3 is TGTGCCAGCAGTTTGGGCAGTATGATGAACACTGAAGCTTTCTTT. Its translation: CASSLGSMMNTEAFF.